This TCR beta chain was identified during a study of T cells in Graves' hyperthyroidism and ophthalmopathy (dated by TCRdb to about 2019). About the full investigation: Peripheral blood was sampled at the time of initial diagnosis, prior to any treatment. To identify distinguishing TCR V-J signatures, a discovery cohort of 95 to 100 patients was used, comprising some 45 with Graves' ophthalmopathy and around 60 with stable Graves' hyperthyroidism. Prospective prediction of ophthalmopathy was tested in an independent validation cohort consisting of some 18 hyperthyroidism patients and approximately 16 patients who later progressed to ophthalmopathy. The roughly 100 discovery patients were divided at random into training and test sets in a 7:3 ratio. In six Graves' hyperthyroidism patients, the study also compared T-cell repertoires from thyroid tissue with T-cell repertoires from blood. Once sampling was done, hyperthyroidism patients were given methimazole at a starting dose of 30 mg daily, whereas ophthalmopathy patients were given high-dose intravenous methylprednisolone. TCR Vbeta CDR3 sequencing of 130 to 150 peripheral blood samples (approximately 44 ophthalmopathy, over 70 hyperthyroidism and approximately 17 progressor patients) is reported in the paper. The full study reports these points: During validation, the model predicted progression to ophthalmopathy a median of around 7 months ahead of onset, with around 71% sensitivity and about 72% specificity. A 13 V-J signature model separated ophthalmopathy from stable hyperthyroidism, with around 88% sensitivity and about 81% specificity in cross-validation and 80%/75% in testing. Sample size was not statistically predetermined, and blinding of investigators to group allocation was not performed. Blood samples also contained most of the expanded thyroid clonotypes (frequency above 0.001), which suggests that blood repertoires may reflect thyroid immune responses.

TCR beta CDR3 regions were amplified from RNA transcripts. For the first round of RT-PCR on the TCR CDR3, the HTBI primer set was used together with the Qiagen OneStep RT-PCR kit. Libraries were constructed in a second round of multiplex PCR, after which size selection and purification were performed. Libraries were sequenced paired-end with 100 bp reads on an Illumina HiSeq2000. Under the source paper's analysis protocol: SOAPnuke was used to process the raw data, removing reads that contained adapters or uncalled bases, had a mean Phred below 15, or lacked an exact match to the constant primer or identifier. High-quality paired reads were merged using COPE v1.2.5, and each unique nucleotide sequence was defined as a clonotype. Clonotypes were aligned to IMGT TRBV, TRBD and TRBJ reference segments using MiTCR v1.1. Analysis was restricted to V-J combinations with a frequency above 0.0001, which covered about 99% of repertoires. The TCS score was defined as F50 (clonal expansion) divided by E x V (chaos), with BLOSUM62-based TCRdist calculated between CDR3 peptides within each V-J. Welch's t-statistics and random forest reduced around 520 V-J features to 13, which were used in a naive Bayes classifier (R e1071). TCRdb cleaned the public reads at Q25 with fastp, built clones with MiXCR and kept in-frame beta chains. Each CDR3 protein appears once, grouped with its most common genes and DNA. The authors' filters were not applied to this entry. A total of a few hundred thousand distinct CDR3 sequences appear in this sample, around 14% of them only once. The ten largest clones represent under 7.5% of the sample.

As concerns this clonotype: Its antigen has not been determined. Given a much more abundant clone one base away, this may be a read error.

Graves' hyperthyroidism was defined as stable when no progression to ophthalmopathy occurred over 18 months of follow-up. Hyperthyroidism patients were newly diagnosed, with disease duration under 2 months, and aged 18 to 65 years. Patients with uncontrolled infections, other autoimmune diseases, pregnancy or lactation were excluded. Clinical symptoms, serum thyroxine and TRAb, thyroid ultrasound, and orbital computed tomography formed the basis for the diagnoses. PBMCs were separated from roughly 10 ml of fresh peripheral blood using Ficoll-Paque density gradient centrifugation. Total RNA was extracted with Trizol reagent, and quality was checked on an Agilent 2100 Bioanalyzer. This TCR derives from a woman aged 25 to 39 with Graves' hyperthyroidism. Sequencing was done on a sample of blood.

The CDR3 reads CSASGTSGTSLSTDTQYF. Read as DNA, the sequence is TGCAGTGCTAGCGGGACTAGCGGAACGAGCCTTTCCACAGATACGCAGTATTTT. The chain uses TRBV20-1 and TRBJ2-3, with 11 bases aligning to TRBD2. Measured from the cysteine to the phenylalanine, the CDR3 is 18 residues long. The only DNA kept is the CDR3, 54 bases in frame from the first base. Compared with germline, V lacks 3 bases and J lacks 2 bases; bases without a gene match: 13. Looking up the germline V gene (reference sequence) yields CDR1 DFQATT and CDR2 SNEGSKA.